These 27 T cell receptor beta chains share one sample of origin, sequenced in a study of CD8 T cells in ankylosing spondylitis. TCRdb fed the 5' RACE reads into MiXCR, producing one record per CDR3 protein. This table has 200,000 or so distinct CDR3 sequences, about 20% appearing once. The sequenced material came from blood, either unsorted or a sorted T cell fraction (not recorded which). The receptors come from a male donor under 35 with ankylosing spondylitis or in good health (not recorded which).

The V and J genes are TRBV6-1 and TRBJ2-1; possibly TRBD2 for D (6 bases). The CDR3 length is 14 residues. The V and J ends lost 6 bases and 6 bases respectively, with 15 bases between them. From germline, CDR1 is MNHNS and CDR2 SASEGT. The CDR3 coding sequence is TGTGCCAGCAGCCCTACCGGAGGGGTCAATGAGCAGTTCTTC. Its protein is CASSPTGGVNEQFF.

This clonotype was counted many times. The chain uses TRBV7-2 and TRBJ2-3; D is unresolved. CDR3 length equals 12 residues. V was clipped by 5 bases and J by 6 bases, with 9 bases between them. Germline assignment: CDR1 SGHTA and CDR2 FQGNSA. The CDR3 is CASSPAFDTQYF. For the CDR3, the DNA is TGTGCCAGCAGCCCCGCTTTCGATACGCAGTATTTT.

The chain recombines TRBV20-1 with TRBJ2-1, with 14 bases fitting TRBD2. Germline assignment: CDR1 DFQATT and CDR2 SNEGSKA (reference sequence). V was pared by 5 bases and J by 8 bases, with 8 bases of the junction left unmatched. The CDR3 length is 15 residues. The CDR3 protein is CSAYSGTSGSDEQFF. DNA for the CDR3: TGCAGTGCTTACTCCGGGACTAGCGGGAGCGATGAGCAGTTCTTC.

The chain joins TRBV29-1 to TRBJ2-3; D is ambiguous. CDR1 and CDR2 (germline): SQVTM, ANQGSEA. Trimming pared 4 bases from V and 0 bases from J, leaving 11 bases between. CDR3 length: 14 residues. DNA for the CDR3: TGCAGCGTTGCTCTAATGTTCAGCACAGATACGCAGTATTTT. It encodes CSVALMFSTDTQYF.

This clonotype has at least ten counts. The V and J genes are TRBV20-1 and TRBJ1-4; D gene unclear. CDR3 length: 14 residues. V was clipped by 0 bases and J by 5 bases, with 10 bases between them. CDR1 is DFQATT and CDR2 is SNEGSKA in the germline V gene (reference sequence). The CDR3 spells CSARDPGSNEKLFF. CDR3 in DNA: TGCAGTGCTAGAGATCCGGGGTCAAATGAAAAACTGTTTTTT.

The chain recombines TRBV19 with TRBJ1-1; D gene unclear. Germline V lookup: CDR1 LNHDA, CDR2 SQIVND (reference sequence). The CDR3 runs to 15 residues. Deletions cut 2 bases from V and 2 bases from J, with 12 bases between. CDR3 DNA: TGTGCCAGTAGTATATCGAACCGAGGCAACACTGAAGCTTTCTTT. Translated, it gives CASSISNRGNTEAFF.

In its sample, this clonotype was seen a few times. The chain is built from TRBV15 and TRBJ2-5, with D possibly being TRBD2 (7 bases). The length of the CDR3 is 17 residues. Germline-derived CDR1 and CDR2 are LNHNV and YYDKDF (reference sequence). V shed 1 base and J shed 1 base, with 16 bases lying between them. This chain's CDR3 is CATSRGGGADTQETQYF. In DNA, the CDR3 is TGTGCCACCAGCAGAGGGGGGGGCGCAGATACCCAAGAGACCCAGTACTTC.

The V gene is TRBV7-9, the J gene TRBJ2-2, with D uncertain. The CDR3 spans 16 residues. CDR1 is SEHNR and CDR2 is FQNEAQ in the germline V gene (reference sequence). Deletions cut 1 base from V and 5 bases from J, with 14 bases between. The CDR3 DNA follows: TGTGCCAGCAGCTTAGGTCGGAACCCCCGGACCGGGGAGCTGTTTTTT. As protein: CASSLGRNPRTGELFF.

This clonotype was counted ten times or more. In DNA form, the CDR3 reads TGTGCCTGGAGCTCGGGGAATGAAAAACTGTTTTTT. As protein: CAWSSGNEKLFF. This rearrangement joins TRBV30 to TRBJ1-4; D call uncertain. Germline-derived CDR1 and CDR2 are GTSNPN and SVGIG (reference sequence). V gave up 3 bases and J gave up 5 bases, with 7 bases separating them. CDR3 length equals 12 residues.

The rearrangement joins TRBV28 to TRBJ1-6; 8 bases agree with TRBD1. Germline lookup yields CDR1 MDHEN and CDR2 SYDVKM. This CDR3 spans 14 amino acids. V trimming: 5 bases; J trimming: 10 bases; junction bases outside the gene matches: 7. This CDR3 is CASSLDRGRSPLHF. The CDR3, as DNA: TGTGCCAGCAGTCTCGACAGGGGTAGATCACCCCTCCACTTT. Complete variable domain (other parts from reference TRBV28 and TRBJ1-6): DVKVTQSSRYLVKRTGEKVFLECVQDMDHENMFWYRQDPGLGLRLIYFSYDVKMKEKGDIPEGYSVSREKKERFSLILESASTNQTSMYLCASSLDRGRSPLHFGNGTRLTVT.

This clonotype was detected ten times or more. CDR3: CATSRGVGTETQYF. CDR3 DNA: TGTGCCACCAGCAGAGGGGTGGGTACCGAGACCCAGTACTTC. The chain uses TRBV15 and TRBJ2-5; no reliable D call. The CDR3 consists of 14 residues. CDR1 and CDR2 (germline): LNHNV, YYDKDF (reference sequence). Trimming pared 1 base from V and 5 bases from J, leaving 11 bases between.

This clonotype was seen many times. V is TRBV5-1 and J is TRBJ2-1; 8 bases are a match to TRBD2. After removal of 3 bases from V and 6 bases from J, the junction contained 11 bases not matched to a gene. CDR3 length equals 16 residues. Germline assignment: CDR1 SGHRS and CDR2 YFSETQ. The CDR3 protein is CASSSGGGQWSNEQFF. In DNA, the CDR3 is TGCGCCAGCAGCTCGGGGGGGGGACAATGGTCCAATGAGCAGTTCTTC. Full variable domain (outside the CDR3, taken from reference TRBV5-1 and TRBJ2-1): KAGVTQTPRYLIKTRGQQVTLSCSPISGHRSVSWYQQTPGQGLQFLFEYFSETQRNKGNFPGRFSGRQFSNSRSEMNVSTLELGDSALYLCASSSGGGQWSNEQFFGPGTRLTVL.

This clonotype has a count of ten or more. The V and J genes are TRBV7-9 and TRBJ1-2, with D perhaps TRBD1 (6 bases). The V gene's germline CDR1 is SEHNR and CDR2 FQNEAQ (reference sequence). Trimming stripped 4 bases from V and 1 base from J, with 10 bases between. This CDR3 is 14 amino acids long. CDR3 bases: TGTGCCAGCAGCTCAGGGGCTCTTAACTATGGCTACACCTTC. Encoded protein: CASSSGALNYGYTF.

In its sample, this clonotype was seen many times. The chain links TRBV7-8 to TRBJ2-5; D might be TRBD2 (6 bases). The V gene's germline CDR1 is SGHVS and CDR2 FQNEAQ. This CDR3 has 14 residues. Trimming stripped 4 bases from V and 0 bases from J, with 9 bases between. The CDR3 loop is CASSYGTDQETQYF. The CDR3 region has the DNA TGTGCCAGCAGCTACGGGACTGACCAAGAGACCCAGTACTTC.

This clonotype was recorded at least ten times. The chain joins TRBV29-1 to TRBJ1-5; D is unclear. CDR1 and CDR2 from the germline V gene are SQVTM and ANQGSEA. The CDR3 covers 12 residues. The ends were cut back, 7 bases at V and 7 bases at J, with 14 bases in the middle. The CDR3: CSAGDQFQPQHF. CDR3 nucleotides: TGCAGCGCCGGGGATCAGTTCCAGCCCCAGCATTTT.

The chain recombines TRBV18 with TRBJ2-5; possibly TRBD1 or TRBD2 for D (5 bases each). The V gene's germline CDR1 is KGHSH and CDR2 LQKENI. This CDR3 has 14 amino acids. Trimming took off 3 bases at V and 5 bases at J, with 13 bases between the two ends. The CDR3: CASSPTEPGETQYF. CDR3 nucleotide sequence: TGTGCCAGCTCACCGACAGAACCGGGGGAGACCCAGTACTTC.

This clonotype was observed many times. This chain joins TRBV4-1 and TRBJ2-1, with TRBD1 as a possible D gene (7 bases). There are 15 residues in the CDR3. V was cut by 5 bases and J by 6 bases, with 17 bases left in between. Germline CDR1 is MGHRA and CDR2 is YSYEKL. The CDR3 here is CASSYDRVGGNEQFF. Written as DNA, the CDR3 is TGCGCCAGCAGCTACGACAGGGTGGGGGGCAATGAGCAGTTCTTC.

This clonotype was observed at least ten times. The V call is TRBV5-5, the J call TRBJ1-4, with no clear D. Between the trimmed V and J ends, which lost 2 bases and 7 bases, there was a span of 12 bases. CDR3 size: 14 residues. Germline loops: CDR1 SGHKS, CDR2 YYEKEE (reference sequence). CDR3 region: CASSFEGRVEKLFF. The CDR3 bases are TGTGCCAGCAGCTTTGAAGGGAGGGTTGAAAAACTGTTTTTT.

This sequence joins TRBV27 and TRBJ2-3, with unresolved D. The CDR3 runs 14 residues. Germline V gene lookup returns CDR1 MNHEY and CDR2 SMNVEV (reference sequence). V gave up 7 bases and J gave up 5 bases, with 16 bases separating them. DNA of the CDR3: TGTGCCAGCACAAAAGGCCGAGCAGGAGATACGCAGTATTTT. Encoded protein: CASTKGRAGDTQYF.

This clonotype came up many times. V is TRBV20-1 and J is TRBJ2-5, with TRBD1 as a possible D gene (6 bases). This CDR3 is 14 amino acids long. CDR1 and CDR2 from the germline V gene are DFQATT and SNEGSKA (reference sequence). Trimming removed 1 base at V and 4 bases at J, with 13 bases between. DNA for the CDR3: TGCAGTGCTAGAGGGCAGGGGATGGGAGAGACCCAGTACTTC. This gives the protein CSARGQGMGETQYF.

This clonotype came up many times. V and J are TRBV12-3 or TRBV12-4 and TRBJ1-5; TRBD1 might be the D (5 bases). Trimming cost V 8 bases and J 4 bases, with 12 bases left between them. This CDR3 is built from 13 residues. DNA for the CDR3: TGTGCCAGCGGGACTCTGGTAAATCAGCCCCAGCATTTT. Translating it yields CASGTLVNQPQHF.

In its sample, this clonotype was seen a few times. The rearrangement links TRBV20-1 to TRBJ1-1, with D maybe TRBD1 (5 bases). CDR3 length equals 15 residues. CDR1 is DFQATT, CDR2 SNEGSKA, per germline (reference sequence). Deletions cut 0 bases from V and 5 bases from J, with 16 bases between. The CDR3 region is CSARDPAGGLTEAFF. The CDR3 DNA reads TGCAGTGCTAGAGATCCCGCGGGGGGTCTAACTGAAGCTTTCTTT.

The chain recombines TRBV5-1 with TRBJ2-7; 10 nucleotides agree with TRBD1. Per germline, CDR1 SGHRS and CDR2 YFSETQ. The CDR3 runs to 15 residues. Unmatched junction bases numbered 7, after V lost 4 bases and J lost 3 bases. The CDR3 DNA is TGCGCCAGCAGCACATTCGGGACAGGGGTCTACGAGCAGTACTTC. This sequence encodes CASSTFGTGVYEQYF.

In this sample, this clonotype turned up many times. The chain combines TRBV10-3 with TRBJ2-7, with TRBD2 matching 9 bases. J was trimmed by 2 bases and V by 7 bases; bases with no gene match: 12. Germline V gene lookup returns CDR1 ENHRY and CDR2 SYGVKD. This CDR3 spans 16 amino acids. The CDR3 sequence is CAITASGGQGPYEQYF. The CDR3 DNA reads TGTGCCATCACCGCCAGCGGGGGGCAGGGGCCCTACGAGCAGTACTTC.

This clonotype has a count of ten or more. This sequence joins TRBV4-2 and TRBJ1-5; TRBD1 matches at 7 bases. The CDR3 length is 15 residues. Unmatched junction bases numbered 5, after V lost 0 bases and J lost 6 bases. CDR1 and CDR2 (germline): LGHNA, YNFKEQ. The CDR3: CASSQEQGLIQPQHF. CDR3 nucleotides: TGTGCCAGCAGCCAAGAACAGGGGTTGATTCAGCCCCAGCATTTT.

This clonotype came up a few times. V and J are TRBV7-6 and TRBJ2-1, with a tentative D call TRBD2 (6 bases). CDR1 is SGHVS and CDR2 is FNYEAQ in the germline V gene. This CDR3 region has 17 residues. Trimming took 1 base from V and 5 from J, leaving 18 bases between them. In nucleotides, the CDR3 is TGTGCCAGCAGCTTAGTAATCACCGCGGGAAGGGACAATGAGCAGTTCTTC. Its translation is CASSLVITAGRDNEQFF.

This clonotype was seen only a few times. The chain has TRBV2 and TRBJ2-6; TRBD1 is a possible D gene (6 bases). Germline V lookup: CDR1 SNHLY, CDR2 FYNNEI. This CDR3 spans 16 amino acids. Trimming shortened V by 5 bases and J by 0 bases, and 11 bases separated the two germline ends. This chain's CDR3 is CASSYGTISGANVLTF. The CDR3 nucleotides are TGTGCCAGCAGTTACGGGACAATCTCTGGGGCCAACGTCCTGACTTTC.